Below, one TCR beta chain is given with its context. In the authors' methods: Cell counts per sample came from amplifying reference gene primers. TCRdb keeps only in-frame clones here, not all; method: immunoSEQ multiplex PCR. Clonal size and the V and J genes are those of that table, whereas D and trimming came from the DNA. The sample has 150,000 to 200,000 clones; approximately 79% are singletons. This specimen comes from a study of blood T cell repertoires in COVID-19. Study as a whole: The United States, Italy and Spain were the sources of the acute and convalescent COVID-19 samples. Sources were T cells, B-cell-depleted T cells, or PBMCs; the material itself was cDNA or gDNA.

The receptor was derived from a woman aged 40 to 50 with COVID-19, enrolled during active disease. Specimen: peripheral blood.

As DNA, the CDR3 is TGCGCCAGCAGCTTAGGACGCTACAGGGGCCCCAATGAAAAACTGTTTTTT. It encodes CASSLGRYRGPNEKLFF. The chain combines TRBV5-1 with TRBJ1-4; 7 bases map to TRBD1. Looked up from germline, CDR1 is SGHRS and CDR2 is YFSETQ. There are 17 residues in the CDR3. After removal of 2 bases from V and 5 bases from J, the junction contained 12 bases not matched to a gene.